This paragraph covers one T cell receptor (beta chain) sequence. What it binds is unknown. With a J-beta primer mix and a sample-barcoded 5' primer, a second PCR ran about 7 to 11 cycles. TCRdb reanalysed the 5' RACE reads using MiXCR and keeps one entry per CDR3 protein. This sample has about 680,000 distinct CDR3 sequences; around 49% occur once, and the top ten carry 25% to 35%. These data are taken from a study of blood T cells in healthy people across ages. Study in general: Researchers report that template switching captured about one barcoded beta molecule per two T cells. Study-wide results and caveats: CMV infection status of these donors was not known.

Germline V gene lookup returns CDR1 SQVTM and CDR2 ANQGSEA. CDR3 length equals 12 residues. V lost 6 bases and J 6 bases, leaving 13 bases between the germline ends. Total RNA, at least 5.5 micrograms per sample, came from PBMCs. Sequenced: blood. The receptor was derived from a woman aged 60-70 years in good health. The V call is TRBV29-1, the J call TRBJ2-3; D may be TRBD2 (5 bases). The CDR3 reads CSVELGGDTQYF. As DNA, the CDR3 is TGCAGCGTCGAGTTGGGCGGGGATACGCAGTATTTT.